This TCR beta chain was documented in a study of post-analysis software for immune sequencing data. The TCR beta cDNA libraries contained unique molecular identifiers. TCRdb re-derived calls from the PCR reads in MiXCR, one entry per CDR3 protein. The sample records hundreds of thousands of distinct CDR3 sequences, around 40% being singletons. Study-wide results and limits: Compared with controls, patients had more of about 5 TRBV segments, including TRBV5-6, TRBV5-1 and TRBV20-1.

Regarding this clonotype: What it recognizes is unknown.

V lost 4 bases and J 1 base, leaving 17 bases between the germline ends. The CDR3 is 15 amino acids. Per germline, CDR1 DFQATT and CDR2 SNEGSKA (reference sequence). This TCR was sampled from a girl aged 10 to 17 with multiple sclerosis. V usage is TRBV20-1 and J usage is TRBJ2-7; tentative D call: TRBD1 (6 bases). The material sequenced was blood. CDR3 coding DNA: TGCAGTGCTAACTCCCCAGGGGTTGTTTCCTACGAGCAGTACTTC. This gives the protein CSANSPGVVSYEQYF.